The 14 T cell receptor beta chains below were found in one sample sequenced in a study of T cells in localized non-small cell lung cancer (dated by TCRdb to 2018 to 2020). Preparation of the library involved the immunoSEQ multiplex PCR assay. Drawn from immuneACCESS, this table holds only the in-frame rearrangements with V and J called that TCRdb kept. Clones are partly lost; checked studies trace under half to an unresolved V gene and leave the rest unexplained. In all, the sample holds some 20,000 clones, and 85% to 90% of those were seen once. 12% of the sample belongs to the ten largest clones. The material sequenced was PBMCs, taken before any cancer treatment. The receptors were gathered from a man between 40 and 70 years old with stage II squamous cell lung carcinoma.

This chain joins TRBV4-1 and TRBJ1-1, with D perhaps TRBD1 (5 bases). The CDR3 spans 14 residues. V lost 6 bases and J lost 0, with 11 bases in between. Looked up from germline, CDR1 is MGHRA and CDR2 is YSYEKL. DNA for the CDR3: TGCGCCAGCAGGGGACGGACTGTGAACACTGAAGCTTTCTTT. This gives the protein CASRGRTVNTEAFF.

The V and J genes are TRBV30 and TRBJ2-2; no definite D call. CDR1 and CDR2 (germline): GTSNPN, SVGIG (reference sequence). This CDR3 is 14 amino acids long. Trimming removed 0 bases at V and 0 bases at J, with 5 bases between. The CDR3: CAWSVQSNTGELFF. The CDR3 nucleotides read TGTGCCTGGAGTGTACAGTCGAACACCGGGGAGCTGTTTTTT.

This chain joins TRBV7-3 and TRBJ1-6, with D possibly TRBD1 on 5 matching bases. The CDR3 loop spans 14 amino acids. Trimming shortened V by 6 bases and J by 8 bases, and 14 bases separated the two germline ends. Germline-derived CDR1 and CDR2 are SGHTA and FQGTGA. The chain's CDR3 is CASRQETRDSPLHF. The CDR3 coding sequence is TGTGCCAGCAGACAGGAGACTAGGGATTCACCCCTCCACTTT.

This clone showed up just once. V is TRBV11-3 and J is TRBJ2-1; D perhaps matches TRBD2 (6 bases). There are 16 residues in the CDR3. With 4 bases removed from V and 3 bases from J, the gap between germline ends came to 16 bases. The V gene's germline CDR1 is SGHNT and CDR2 YENEEA. The CDR3 DNA is TGTGCCAGCAGCTCGGGAGCGGTTATTAGCTACAATGAGCAGTTCTTC. Amino acids: CASSSGAVISYNEQFF.

This chain joins TRBV7-8 and TRBJ2-5, with TRBD1 matching 7 bases. The germline V gene encodes CDR1 SGHVS and CDR2 FQNEAQ. Losses at the gene ends were 5 bases for V and 1 base for J; bases not matched to a gene: 7. The CDR3 spans 15 residues. CDR3 protein: CASSARGGLQETQYF. The CDR3 nucleotides read TGTGCCAGCAGCGCTCGAGGGGGCCTCCAAGAGACCCAGTACTTC.

V and J are TRBV11-3 and TRBJ2-7; D not resolved. Germline V gene lookup returns CDR1 SGHNT and CDR2 YENEEA. The CDR3 loop spans 14 amino acids. V lost 5 bases and J 2 bases, leaving 13 bases between the germline ends. The CDR3 is CASSEPLGTYEQYF. The CDR3 DNA reads as TGTGCCAGCAGCGAACCCCTGGGGACCTACGAGCAGTACTTC.

V and J are TRBV9 and TRBJ2-1, with 10 bases aligning to TRBD2. Trimming at V came to 0 bases and at J to 6 bases, leaving 6 bases not matched to a gene. This CDR3 region has 16 residues. Per germline, CDR1 SGDLS and CDR2 YYNGEE. CDR3 DNA: TGTGCCAGCAGCGTAGATCCCAGCGGGGGGGCCAATGAGCAGTTCTTC. This encodes CASSVDPSGGANEQFF.

V is TRBV29-1 and J is TRBJ2-1; 7 positions agree with TRBD2. J was trimmed by 10 bases and V by 5 bases; bases with no gene match: 14. The CDR3 runs 14 residues. Germline loops: CDR1 SQVTM, CDR2 ANQGSEA. The CDR3 reads CSVPNSGAGGEQFF. CDR3 in DNA: TGCAGCGTTCCAAACAGCGGGGCCGGGGGGGAGCAGTTCTTC.

The V call is TRBV7-8, the J call TRBJ2-1; D gene uncertain. CDR3 length: 14 residues. V was shortened by 3 bases and J by 5 bases, with 11 bases between the two germline ends. Looked up from germline, CDR1 is SGHVS and CDR2 is FQNEAQ. CDR3 region: CASSFRVANNEQFF. The DNA for the CDR3 is TGTGCCAGCAGCTTTCGGGTAGCAAACAATGAGCAGTTCTTC. Based on the CDR3 plus reference TRBV7-8 and TRBJ2-1, the full variable domain is GAGVSQSPRYKVAKRGQDVALRCDPISGHVSLFWYQQALGQGPEFLTYFQNEAQLDKSGLPSDRFFAERPEGSVSTLKIQRTQQEDSAVYLCASSFRVANNEQFFGPGTRLTVL.

The chain employs TRBV6-1 and TRBJ2-7; D remains unclear. With 3 bases removed from V and 4 bases from J, the gap between germline ends came to 10 bases. Germline V gene sequence: CDR1 MNHNS, CDR2 SASEGT. CDR3 length equals 13 residues. Here the CDR3 reads CASSDLRAYEQYF. CDR3 coding DNA: TGTGCCAGCAGTGATTTACGCGCTTACGAGCAGTACTTC.

This chain links TRBV6-6 with TRBJ2-5; TRBD2 matches 7 bases. The V gene end was trimmed by 7 bases and the J gene end by 1 base; junction bases not matched to a gene: 3. Germline CDR1 and CDR2: MNHNY and SVGAGI (reference sequence). The CDR3 is 13 residues long. CDR3 coding DNA: TGTGCCAGCATCAGGACTAGCCAAGAGACCCAGTACTTC. Residues: CASIRTSQETQYF.

This clone has a handful of counts. The chain carries TRBV5-1 and TRBJ1-1; TRBD1 matches at 7 bases. In germline, CDR1 is SGHRS, CDR2 YFSETQ. This CDR3 spans 14 amino acids. The trim removed 0 bases at V and 4 bases at J, leaving 3 bases unmatched. CDR3 loop: CASSLAQGSTEAFF. The CDR3 DNA reads TGCGCCAGCAGCTTGGCACAGGGGTCCACTGAAGCTTTCTTT.

The CDR3 protein is CASSLVVAGGGETQYF. The CDR3 region has the DNA TGTGCCAGCAGCTTGGTTGTAGCGGGAGGGGGGGAGACCCAGTACTTC. V gene TRBV5-6 combines with J gene TRBJ2-5; 11 nucleotides line up with TRBD2. The trim removed 0 bases at V and 5 bases at J, leaving 6 bases unmatched. The CDR3 totals 16 residues. CDR1 is SGHDT and CDR2 is YYEEEE in the germline V gene.

The V gene is TRBV7-2, the J gene TRBJ2-1; no definite D call. CDR1 and CDR2 (germline): SGHTA, FQGNSA. The CDR3 consists of 11 residues. V gave up 8 bases and J gave up 7 bases, with 9 bases separating them. CDR3 bases: TGTGCCAGCCAGCCGGCTAATGAGCAGTTCTTC. Amino acids: CASQPANEQFF.